Listed below are T cell receptor beta chains from one sample, sequenced in a study of PD-1 blockade in classical Hodgkin lymphoma. Measured with immunoSEQ multiplex PCR; TCRdb has only the in-frame clones, and not every one. This table has some 34,000 clones, roughly 90% appearing once. Sequenced input: CD4+ T cells from blood. The source of these receptors is a human donor with classical Hodgkin lymphoma. CDR3s include the opening cysteine and the closing phenylalanine or tryptophan. The order of the fields is J gene, V gene, CDR3 protein.

>TRBJ1-2|TRBV5-4
CASSPSSQNRVGYTF
>TRBJ2-2|TRBV18
CATGGVAGDTGELFF
>TRBJ2-3|TRBV5-1
CASSPRGQGRDTQYF
>TRBJ2-5|TRBV2
CASSDRAGSETQYF
>TRBJ1-6|TRBV7-3
CASSLSANSPLHF
>TRBJ2-1|TRBV29-1
CSVGRGRDNEQFF
>TRBJ1-2|TRBV4-1
CASSQVYQIRTF
>TRBJ1-5|TRBV18
CASSHDREDSQHF
>TRBJ2-7|TRBV7-6
CASSFGQRSYEQYF
>TRBJ2-1|TRBV30
CAWSVRRQSGNEQFF
>TRBJ2-5|TRBV6-1
CASSGVSKETQYF
>TRBJ2-7|TRBV27
CASSLTGQGGYEQYF
>TRBJ2-7|TRBV6-1
CASTRVVTGAYEQYF
>TRBJ1-2|TRBV5-4
CASSVSPGTGDYGYTF
>TRBJ2-3|TRBV5-6
CASTRREFQPGTQYF
>TRBJ1-1|TRBV19
CASSSAPGRLNTEAFF
>TRBJ1-1|TRBV5-6
CASSSRNEAFF
>TRBJ2-2|TRBV29-1
CSGRDPGELFF
>TRBJ2-5|TRBV5-1
CASSSPGLQETQYF
>TRBJ2-7|TRBV18
CASSPPNGYEQYF
>TRBJ2-4|TRBV11-2
CASSPGRAKNIQYF
>TRBJ2-4|TRBV9
CASSVAGTAKNIQYF
>TRBJ2-3|TRBV6-5
CASSYSAGGGQDTQYF
>TRBJ2-7|TRBV6-4
CASSAIAGAVYEQYF
>TRBJ2-1|TRBV11-2
CASSSRGASGRAQNEQFF
>TRBJ2-1|TRBV20-1
CSAIAGNEQFF
>TRBJ1-1|TRBV5-1
CASSLTAGGSEAFF
>TRBJ2-7|TRBV4-1
CASSQVGDYEQYF
>TRBJ1-2|TRBV7-2
CASSSAGTQRFGYTF
>TRBJ1-4|TRBV25-1
CANIVGRGIKKLFF